The 30 T cell receptor beta chains below were found in one sample sequenced in a study of T cells after yellow fever vaccination. TCRdb called the 5' RACE reads again in MiXCR, with one record for every CDR3 protein. The sample has some 260,000 distinct CDR3 sequences, around 4.9% seen once; the top ten hold roughly 3.3%. Sequencing used CD4+ T cells sorted from PBMCs, obtained on the day of the yellow fever booster vaccination. These TCRs come from a man between 18 and 29 years old who received the YFV17D yellow fever vaccine.

This clonotype has just a few counts. The chain combines TRBV7-9 with TRBJ1-2; D is unclear. Germline CDR1 reads SEHNR; CDR2 reads FQNEAQ (reference sequence). With 3 bases removed from V and 4 bases from J, the gap between germline ends came to 12 bases. The CDR3 spans 14 residues. CDR3 protein: CASSFADIRYGYTF. CDR3 nucleotide sequence: TGTGCCAGCAGCTTTGCCGACATACGCTATGGCTACACCTTC.

This clonotype came up a few times. The rearrangement joins TRBV27 to TRBJ1-6; possibly TRBD1 for D (5 bases). This CDR3 comprises 12 residues. Trimming removed 8 bases at V and 9 bases at J, with 11 bases between. Germline lookup yields CDR1 MNHEY and CDR2 SMNVEV (reference sequence). CDR3 nucleotide sequence: TGTGCCAGCTCGTTCGGGGGTTCACCCCTCCACTTT. Translation: CASSFGGSPLHF.

This clonotype was seen a handful of times. V gene TRBV10-3 combines with J gene TRBJ1-1; D might be TRBD1 (6 bases). The CDR3 covers 15 residues. V shed 3 bases and J shed 0 bases, with 11 bases lying between them. Germline loops: CDR1 ENHRY, CDR2 SYGVKD. CDR3: CAISDRDTMNTEAFF. The CDR3 DNA is TGTGCCATCAGTGACCGGGACACCATGAACACTGAAGCTTTCTTT.

The chain employs TRBV6-6 and TRBJ2-1; D not certain. CDR1 and CDR2 (germline): MNHNY, SVGAGI (reference sequence). Between the trimmed V and J ends, which lost 2 bases and 2 bases, there was a span of 13 bases. The CDR3 extends over 16 amino acids. The CDR3 reads CASSYDPEGPYNEQFF. DNA of the CDR3: TGTGCCAGCAGTTACGATCCGGAAGGTCCCTACAATGAGCAGTTCTTC.

There are many counts of this clonotype. CDR3 DNA sequence: TGTGCCAGCAGCTTAGCGTATTTGAGGTCTGGGGCCAACGTCCTGACTTTC. Translated, it gives CASSLAYLRSGANVLTF. This chain connects TRBV7-2 to TRBJ2-6; the D is unclear. Trimming pared 0 bases from V and 1 base from J, leaving 10 bases between. Germline assignment: CDR1 SGHTA and CDR2 FQGNSA. This CDR3 is 17 amino acids long. The full variable domain, its missing parts supplied by reference TRBV7-2 and TRBJ2-6, is GAGVSQSPSNKVTEKGKDVELRCDPISGHTALYWYRQSLGQGLEFLIYFQGNSAPDKSGLPSDRFSAERTGGSVSTLTIQRTQQEDSAVYLCASSLAYLRSGANVLTFGAGSRLTVL.

At least ten counts were recorded for this clonotype. This sequence joins TRBV29-1 and TRBJ2-7, with unresolved D. This CDR3 region has 13 residues. With 4 bases removed from V and 9 bases from J, the gap between germline ends came to 19 bases. CDR1 and CDR2 (germline): SQVTM, ANQGSEA. CDR3 in amino acids: CSVAAPPTGRQYF. CDR3 nucleotide sequence: TGCAGCGTTGCAGCTCCCCCTACCGGTAGGCAGTACTTC.

This clonotype was observed a handful of times. The V and J genes are TRBV4-2 and TRBJ2-7, with D uncertain. CDR3 size: 14 residues. V was cut by 5 bases and J by 5 bases, with 16 bases left in between. The germline CDR1 and CDR2 sequences are LGHNA and YNFKEQ. For the CDR3, the DNA is TGTGCCAGCAGCTACGAGACCGCTACGCACGAGCAGTACTTC. Translating gives CASSYETATHEQYF.

This clonotype was detected ten times or more. This chain links TRBV5-1 with TRBJ1-4, with D perhaps matching TRBD1 (6 bases). CDR1 is SGHRS, CDR2 YFSETQ, per germline. Deletions cut 0 bases from V and 4 bases from J, with 13 bases between. CDR3 size: 16 residues. This CDR3 reads CASSLGRGLGNEKLFF. CDR3 bases: TGCGCCAGCAGCTTGGGTCGGGGGCTGGGTAATGAAAAACTGTTTTTT.

V and J are TRBV6-1 and TRBJ2-7; 12 bases fit TRBD2. The junction had 8 bases not matched to a gene; V was cut back by 7 bases and J by 1 base. Germline lookup yields CDR1 MNHNS and CDR2 SASEGT. This CDR3 is built from 16 residues. The DNA for the CDR3 is TGTGCCAGCAACCCTACTAGCGGGGGGACGTCCTACGAGCAGTACTTC. Its protein is CASNPTSGGTSYEQYF.

This clonotype was counted at least ten times. The V and J genes are TRBV4-3 and TRBJ1-2; D uncertain. The ends were cut back, 0 bases at V and 5 bases at J, with 13 bases in the middle. Germline CDR1 reads LGHNA; CDR2 reads YSLEER. CDR3 length: 15 amino acids. CDR3 in DNA: TGCGCCAGCAGCCAAGATGCTTCAGGCGGGTATGGCTACACCTTC. This gives the protein CASSQDASGGYGYTF.

This clonotype was seen only a few times. The chain has TRBV6-2 or TRBV6-3 and TRBJ2-3; D ambiguous. V lost 5 bases and J lost 6, with 6 bases in between. This CDR3 has 11 residues. Germline V gene data show CDR1 as MNHEY and CDR2 as SVGEGT. The DNA for the CDR3 is TGTGCCAGCAGTGACTGGGATACGCAGTATTTT. Encoded protein: CASSDWDTQYF.

This clonotype was seen more than once but under ten times. The chain links TRBV30 to TRBJ1-1; maybe TRBD1 (5 bases). The CDR3 contains 13 residues. Trimming stripped 3 bases from V and 2 bases from J, with 10 bases between. Germline V gene data show CDR1 as GTSNPN and CDR2 as SVGIG (reference sequence). The chain's CDR3 is CAWSPGPNTEAFF. In DNA, the CDR3 is TGTGCCTGGAGCCCGGGGCCTAACACTGAAGCTTTCTTT.

The chain combines TRBV6-2 or TRBV6-3 with TRBJ2-7, with D possibly matching TRBD2 (5 bases). The germline gives CDR1 MNHEY, CDR2 SVGEGT. CDR3 length equals 15 residues. Trimming removed 4 bases from V and 7 bases from J, with 20 bases in between. The CDR3 nucleotides are TGTGCCAGCAGTTCCCATGTGGGAGAAGACGAAGAGCAGTACTTC. Its translation: CASSSHVGEDEEQYF.

The rearrangement links TRBV7-2 to TRBJ2-5; D gene uncertain. The CDR3 covers 14 residues. Per the germline V gene, CDR1 is SGHTA and CDR2 is FQGNSA. V was cut by 1 base and J by 1 base, with 7 bases left in between. In DNA form, the CDR3 reads TGTGCCAGCAGCTTAGTATCTTCCCAAGAGACCCAGTACTTC. This sequence encodes CASSLVSSQETQYF.

This clonotype was picked up a small number of times. The rearrangement joins TRBV2 to TRBJ2-7; 9 bases agree with TRBD1. The germline V gene encodes CDR1 SNHLY and CDR2 FYNNEI. V lost 1 base, J lost 6 bases, and 1 base stayed unmatched. This CDR3 has 13 residues. CDR3 bases: TGTGCCAGCAGTGAAGACAGGGGGCTCGAGCAGTACGTC. It translates to CASSEDRGLEQYV.

The chain combines TRBV7-2 with TRBJ2-7, with D unclear. The CDR3 has 11 residues. V was cut by 4 bases and J by 3 bases, with 4 bases left in between. Germline CDR1 and CDR2: SGHTA and FQGNSA. CDR3 amino acids: CASSSNYEQYF. In nucleotides, the CDR3 is TGTGCCAGCAGCTCGAACTACGAGCAGTACTTC.

This clonotype was seen only a few times. CDR3 sequence: CASSAGQAISGNTIYF. The CDR3 DNA is TGTGCCAGCAGCGCGGGACAGGCAATCTCTGGAAACACCATATATTTT. This chain connects TRBV7-8 to TRBJ1-3; 8 bases fit TRBD1. CDR3 length: 16 residues. V was clipped by 5 bases and J by 0 bases; unmatched bases: 6. The germline CDR1 and CDR2 sequences are SGHVS and FQNEAQ.

This clonotype was seen a few times. The rearrangement uses TRBV24-1 and TRBJ2-2, with TRBD1 as a possible D gene (6 bases). Germline V lookup: CDR1 KGHDR, CDR2 SFDVKD. The CDR3 covers 17 residues. V was pared by 4 bases and J by 0 bases, with 14 bases between. The CDR3: CATSDSDRLSNTGELFF. The CDR3 region has the DNA TGTGCCACCAGTGACTCCGACAGGTTATCGAACACCGGGGAGCTGTTTTTT.

The J gene is TRBJ1-1, the V gene TRBV18; no definite D call. Per germline, CDR1 KGHSH and CDR2 LQKENI. V dropped 2 bases and J dropped 11 bases, with 12 bases sitting between them. The CDR3 contains 12 residues. In DNA, the CDR3 is TGTGCCAGCTCACCAGGACGGGAGGCGGCTTTCTTT. Protein sequence: CASSPGREAAFF.

The chain couples TRBV12-3 or TRBV12-4 to TRBJ1-1; D perhaps matches TRBD1 (5 bases). There are 14 residues in the CDR3. Trimming cost V 4 bases and J 0 bases, with 9 bases left between them. CDR3 nucleotide sequence: TGTGCCAGCAGTTGGGACGGCATGAACACTGAAGCTTTCTTT. Translated, it gives CASSWDGMNTEAFF.

This clonotype occurred many times. The chain is built from TRBV5-1 and TRBJ1-2, with D unclear. The germline CDR1 and CDR2 sequences are SGHRS and YFSETQ. The germline V and J ends were trimmed by 5 bases and 3 bases, with 14 bases remaining between them. CDR3 size: 14 residues. CDR3 sequence reads: CASRGSQTDYGYTF. The CDR3 coding sequence is TGCGCCAGCAGGGGTTCCCAGACGGACTATGGCTACACCTTC.

This clonotype was seen more than once but under ten times. The chain is built from TRBV6-2 or TRBV6-3 and TRBJ1-5; a weak D match, TRBD1 (5 bases). V lost 0 bases, J lost 1 base, and 13 bases lay in between. The CDR3 is 17 residues long. In germline, CDR1 is MNHEY, CDR2 SVGEGT. CDR3 sequence: CASSYSPGRLSNQPQHF. CDR3 bases: TGTGCCAGCAGTTACTCGCCAGGGAGATTGAGCAATCAGCCCCAGCATTTT.

This clonotype showed up just a few times. The rearrangement uses TRBV12-5 and TRBJ2-4; tentative D call: TRBD1 (5 bases). The CDR3 is 16 amino acids. Germline assignment: CDR1 LGHNT and CDR2 FRNRAP. Between the trimmed V and J ends, which lost 6 bases and 1 base, there was a span of 16 bases. CDR3 in amino acids: CASGYQGFVAKNIQYF. The CDR3 bases are TGTGCTAGTGGCTACCAGGGTTTCGTGGCCAAAAACATTCAGTACTTC.

The table lists this clonotype with many counts. The rearrangement links TRBV7-2 to TRBJ2-5; tentatively, D is TRBD2 (6 bases). Germline CDR1 reads SGHTA; CDR2 reads FQGNSA. V lost 5 bases, J lost 5 bases, and 9 bases lay in between. This CDR3 contains 12 residues. The CDR3 nucleotides read TGTGCCAGCAGCGTCGGAGGGGAGACCCAGTACTTC. It specifies CASSVGGETQYF.

This clonotype was observed many times. The rearrangement joins TRBV7-9 to TRBJ2-4; D possibly matches TRBD1 or TRBD2 (6 bases each). CDR3 length: 12 residues. Germline CDR1 and CDR2: SEHNR and FQNEAQ (reference sequence). Trimming removed 5 bases at V and 13 bases at J, with 15 bases between. The CDR3 here is CASSPSAGHQYF. CDR3 in DNA: TGTGCCAGCAGCCCCAGCGCGGGACACCAGTACTTC.

This clonotype was seen a handful of times. This chain joins TRBV19 and TRBJ2-1, with D hard to call. The V end lost 7 bases, the J end lost 0 bases, and 7 bases lay between the germline ends. Germline V lookup: CDR1 LNHDA, CDR2 SQIVND (reference sequence). This CDR3 is built from 13 residues. CDR3 sequence: CASMGSSYNEQFF. The CDR3 DNA reads TGTGCCAGTATGGGCTCCTCCTACAATGAGCAGTTCTTC.

J is TRBJ2-1 and V is TRBV4-3; 8 bases are a match to TRBD2. V lost 0 bases and J lost 2; bases outside the gene matches: 3. CDR1 is LGHNA, CDR2 YSLEER, per germline. This CDR3 comprises 16 residues. The CDR3 here is CASSQERRGAYNEQFF. The CDR3 DNA follows: TGCGCCAGCAGCCAAGAACGGCGGGGGGCCTACAATGAGCAGTTCTTC.

This clonotype was recorded a few times. The chain couples TRBV10-3 to TRBJ2-7; 8 bases match TRBD1. CDR1 ENHRY and CDR2 SYGVKD come from the germline V gene. The CDR3 contains 15 residues. V lost 4 bases to trimming and J lost 0 bases; unmatched junction nucleotides: 5. The CDR3 DNA reads TGTGCCATCAGTGGGGGACAGGCGAGCTCCTACGAGCAGTACTTC. It encodes CAISGGQASSYEQYF.

The J gene is TRBJ2-1, the V gene TRBV4-1; 7 bases align to TRBD1. The germline V gene has CDR1 MGHRA and CDR2 YSYEKL. The CDR3 is made up of 16 amino acids. V lost 3 bases and J lost 5; bases outside the gene matches: 10. In nucleotides, the CDR3 is TGCGCCAGCAGCCAGCCCATCAGGGGGTTTAACAATGAGCAGTTCTTC. The encoded protein is CASSQPIRGFNNEQFF.

This rearrangement joins TRBV6-1 to TRBJ2-1, with no clear D. The germline CDR1 and CDR2 sequences are MNHNS and SASEGT. The CDR3 is 13 amino acids. Trimming shortened V by 1 base and J by 10 bases, and 11 bases separated the two germline ends. The CDR3 spells CASSEVETSEQFF. The DNA for the CDR3 is TGTGCCAGCAGTGAAGTGGAGACTTCCGAGCAGTTCTTC.